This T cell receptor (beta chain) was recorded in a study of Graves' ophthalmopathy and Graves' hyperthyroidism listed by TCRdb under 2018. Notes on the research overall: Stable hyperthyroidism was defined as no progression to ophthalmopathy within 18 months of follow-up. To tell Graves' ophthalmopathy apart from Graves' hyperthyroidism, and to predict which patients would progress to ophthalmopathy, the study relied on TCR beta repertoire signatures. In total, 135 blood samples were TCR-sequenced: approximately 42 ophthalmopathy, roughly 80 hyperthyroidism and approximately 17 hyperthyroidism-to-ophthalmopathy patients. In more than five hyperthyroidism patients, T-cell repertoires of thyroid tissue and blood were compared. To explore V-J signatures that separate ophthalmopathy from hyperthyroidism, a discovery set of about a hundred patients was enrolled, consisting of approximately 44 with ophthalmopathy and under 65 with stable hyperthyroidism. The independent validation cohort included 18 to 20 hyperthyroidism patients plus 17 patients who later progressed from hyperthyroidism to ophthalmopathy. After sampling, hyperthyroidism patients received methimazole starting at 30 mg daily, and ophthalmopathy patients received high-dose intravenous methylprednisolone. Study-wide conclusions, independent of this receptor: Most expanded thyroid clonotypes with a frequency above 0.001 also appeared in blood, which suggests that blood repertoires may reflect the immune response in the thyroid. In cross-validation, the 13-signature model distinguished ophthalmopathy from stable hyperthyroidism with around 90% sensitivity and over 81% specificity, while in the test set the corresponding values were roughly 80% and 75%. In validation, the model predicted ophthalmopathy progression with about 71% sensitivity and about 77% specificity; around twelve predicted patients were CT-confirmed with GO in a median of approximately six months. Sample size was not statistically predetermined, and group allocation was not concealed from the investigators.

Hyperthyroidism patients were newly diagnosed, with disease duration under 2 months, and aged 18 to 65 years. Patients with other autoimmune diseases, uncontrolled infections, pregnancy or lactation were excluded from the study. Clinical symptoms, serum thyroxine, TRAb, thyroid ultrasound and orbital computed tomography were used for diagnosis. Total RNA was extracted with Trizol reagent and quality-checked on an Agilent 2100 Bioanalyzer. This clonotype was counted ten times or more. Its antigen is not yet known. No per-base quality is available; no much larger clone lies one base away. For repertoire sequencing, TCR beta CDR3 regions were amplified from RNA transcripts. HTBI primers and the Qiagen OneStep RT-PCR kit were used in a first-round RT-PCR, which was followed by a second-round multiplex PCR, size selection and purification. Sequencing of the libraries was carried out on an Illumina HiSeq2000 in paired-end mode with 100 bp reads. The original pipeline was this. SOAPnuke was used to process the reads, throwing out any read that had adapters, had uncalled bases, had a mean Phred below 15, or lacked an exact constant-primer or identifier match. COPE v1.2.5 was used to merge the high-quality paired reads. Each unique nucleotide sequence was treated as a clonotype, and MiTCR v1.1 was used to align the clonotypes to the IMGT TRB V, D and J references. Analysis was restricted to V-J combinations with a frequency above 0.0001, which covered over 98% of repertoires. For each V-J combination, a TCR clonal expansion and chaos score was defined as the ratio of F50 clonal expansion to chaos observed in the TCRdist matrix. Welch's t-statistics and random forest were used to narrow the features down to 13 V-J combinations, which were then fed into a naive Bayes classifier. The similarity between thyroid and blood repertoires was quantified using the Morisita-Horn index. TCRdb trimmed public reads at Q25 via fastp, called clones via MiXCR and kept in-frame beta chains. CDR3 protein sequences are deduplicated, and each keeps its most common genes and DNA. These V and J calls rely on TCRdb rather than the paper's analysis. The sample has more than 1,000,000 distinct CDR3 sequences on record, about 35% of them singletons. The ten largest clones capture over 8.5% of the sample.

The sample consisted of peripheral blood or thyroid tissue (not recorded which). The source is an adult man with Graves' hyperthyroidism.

The sequence in DNA is TGTGCCAGCAGCTTCACTAGCGGGAGGGACTACGAGCAGTACTTC. Translation gives CASSFTSGRDYEQYF. The chain joins TRBV7-2 to TRBJ2-7, with 13 middle bases fitting TRBD2. Trimming removed 3 bases from V and 3 bases from J; the gene matches leave 2 bases unexplained. Taken from the germline V gene, the CDR1 and CDR2 loops are SGHTA and FQGNSA. The CDR3 contains 15 residues, cysteine and phenylalanine counted. The sequence is cut down to CDR3 DNA, 45 bases in frame from base 1.